The T cell receptor beta chain described here comes from a study of T cell responses to AZD1222 COVID-19 vaccine (dated by TCRdb to the early 2020s). Describing the broader study: AZD1222 recipients given second doses at about 4 weeks or at about 12 weeks were pooled, since spike-specific TCR depth and breadth were not found to differ between the two schedules. A total of roughly 240 trial participants underwent TCR sequencing, of whom 207 received two doses of AZD1222 and about 26 received two doses of the MenACWY control vaccine. Trial participants were enrolled by age into 18-55, 56-69 and 70-plus year subgroups, with approximately 150, 30 and 60 TCR-sequenced participants respectively. The paper's findings and limits, for the study overall: The vaccine-associated CD4 TCRs covered the entire spike protein, and the dominant responses fell in regions 160-218 and 743-854. Because no day 14 peak-response samples were available, the repertoires could be characterized only after the peak T cell response. Participants were mostly white British and included more females than males, and it was suggested by the authors that clonal diversity may have been underestimated. Only six or seven AZD1222 recipients were SARS-CoV-2 seropositive at baseline, limiting conclusions about previously exposed vaccinees. In the small 56-69-year group, the increase in depth fell short of significance, most likely because of low power. A significant rise in spike-specific TCR breadth and depth was observed after two AZD1222 doses relative to day 0 and relative to MenACWY recipients. Reportedly, almost half of the unique spike-specific TCRs recognized epitopes lying outside the regions that are mutated in the B.1.351 and B.1.1.7 variants.

The meaning of the sample's time point label: baseline before first vaccination. Samples from vaccinated people were obtained from the UK trials COV001 and COV002, which included a single-blind randomized controlled phase 2/3 trial of AZD1222 (ChAdOx1 nCoV-19) in healthy adults. For TCRbeta chain sequencing, PBMC samples from trial participants were taken at day 0 and at day 28 after the second dose. The CDR3 covers 16 residues, taking in both the cysteine and the phenylalanine. Just CDR3 DNA is preserved here, 48 bases in frame from base 1. At the junction V is shortened by 0 bases and J by 6 bases; bases outside the gene matches: 8. CDR1 and CDR2 were assigned from the germline V gene as SGHDT and YYEEEE. The CDR3 regions of human TCRbeta chains were analyzed by immunosequencing. The original pipeline was this. TCRs in the repertoires were compared against a reference library of SARS-CoV-2-specific TCRs that had been generated with the MIRA antigen-specificity platform. Breadth meant the fraction of unique TCRs that were SARS-CoV-2-associated, whereas depth meant the fraction of total T cells that were SARS-CoV-2-associated. Using the MIRA data, each spike-specific TCR was mapped to the spike region that the TCR reacts to and placed in a CD4 or CD8 class. Log10-transformed breadth and depth values were compared by one-way ANOVA with Sidak's multiple comparisons tests. TCRdb re-hosts the immuneACCESS table, in-frame sequences only. Its copies lack some clones; in the studies checked, an unresolved V gene accounts for under half of them, and the cause for the rest is not known. That table furnishes V, J and clone size, whereas the DNA furnished D and trimming. Recorded for this sample are about 130,000 clones; roughly 87% of them occurred a single time. The ten largest clones represent 1.5% of the sample.

Of note for this clone: It lacks a known antigen. Base qualities were left out, and no much larger clone turns up one base away.

The chain uses TRBV5-6 and TRBJ1-4, and 7 junctional nucleotides match TRBD1. This clonotype originated in an adult in good health. The source was peripheral blood, collected on day 0 of AZD1222 vaccination. Here is the DNA: TGTGCCAGCAGCTTGGATCGCCGGACAGGAGATGAAAAACTGTTTTTT. Its coded protein is CASSLDRRTGDEKLFF.